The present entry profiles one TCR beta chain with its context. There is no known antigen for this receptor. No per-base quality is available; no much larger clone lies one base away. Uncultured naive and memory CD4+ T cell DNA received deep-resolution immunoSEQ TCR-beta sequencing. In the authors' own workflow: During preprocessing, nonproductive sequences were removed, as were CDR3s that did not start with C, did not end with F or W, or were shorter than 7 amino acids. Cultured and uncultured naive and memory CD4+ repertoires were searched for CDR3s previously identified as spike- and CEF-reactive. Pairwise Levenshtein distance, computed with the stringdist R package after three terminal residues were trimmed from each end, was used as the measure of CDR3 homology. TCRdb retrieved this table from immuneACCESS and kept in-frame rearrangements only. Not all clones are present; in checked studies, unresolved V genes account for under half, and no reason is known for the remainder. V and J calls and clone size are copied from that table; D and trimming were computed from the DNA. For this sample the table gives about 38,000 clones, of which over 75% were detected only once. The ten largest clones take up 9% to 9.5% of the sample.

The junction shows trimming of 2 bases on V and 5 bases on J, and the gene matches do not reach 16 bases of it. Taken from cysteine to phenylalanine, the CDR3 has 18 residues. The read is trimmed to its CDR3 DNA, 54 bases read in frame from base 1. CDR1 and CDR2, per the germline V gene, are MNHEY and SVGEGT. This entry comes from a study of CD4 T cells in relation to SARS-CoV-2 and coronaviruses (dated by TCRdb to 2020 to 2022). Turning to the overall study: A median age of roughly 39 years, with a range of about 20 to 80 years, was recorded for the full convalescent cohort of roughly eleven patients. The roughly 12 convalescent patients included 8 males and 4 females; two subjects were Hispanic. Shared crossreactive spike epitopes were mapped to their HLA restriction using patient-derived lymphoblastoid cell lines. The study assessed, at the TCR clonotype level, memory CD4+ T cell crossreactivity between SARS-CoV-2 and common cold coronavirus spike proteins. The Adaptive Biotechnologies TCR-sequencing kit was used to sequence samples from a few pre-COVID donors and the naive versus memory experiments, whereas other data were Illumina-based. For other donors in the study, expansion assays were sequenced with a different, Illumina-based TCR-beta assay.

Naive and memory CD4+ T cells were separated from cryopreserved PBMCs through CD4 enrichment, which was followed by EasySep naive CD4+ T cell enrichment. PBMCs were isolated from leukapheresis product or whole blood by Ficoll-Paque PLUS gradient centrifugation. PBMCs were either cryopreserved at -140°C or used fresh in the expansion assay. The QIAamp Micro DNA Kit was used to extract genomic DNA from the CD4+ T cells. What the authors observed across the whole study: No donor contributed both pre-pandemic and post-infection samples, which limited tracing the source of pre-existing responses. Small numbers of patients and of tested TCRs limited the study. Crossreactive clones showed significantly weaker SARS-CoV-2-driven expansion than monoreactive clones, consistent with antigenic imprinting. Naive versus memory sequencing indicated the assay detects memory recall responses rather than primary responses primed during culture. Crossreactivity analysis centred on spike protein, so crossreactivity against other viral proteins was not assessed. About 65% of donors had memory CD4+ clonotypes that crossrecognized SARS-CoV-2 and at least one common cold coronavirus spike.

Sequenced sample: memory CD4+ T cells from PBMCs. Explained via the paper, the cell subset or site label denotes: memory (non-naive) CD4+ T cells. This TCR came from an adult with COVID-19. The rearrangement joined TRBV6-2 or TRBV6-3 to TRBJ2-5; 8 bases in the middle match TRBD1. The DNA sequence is TGTGCCAGCAGTTACCCGATCGTCGGACAGGGCGCGAGGGAGACCCAGTACTTC. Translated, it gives CASSYPIVGQGARETQYF.